The 29 T cell receptor beta chains given below trace back to one sample, sequenced in a study of cytomegalovirus exposure and HLA in healthy donors. PCR involved 60 Vbeta and 13 Jbeta primers. The repertoire was sequenced with immunoSEQ multiplex PCR; TCRdb's copy has only in-frame clones and lacks some. The sample lists about 100,000 clones, about 75% occurring once. Specimen: PBMCs. The receptor set was obtained from a middle-aged man in good health and CMV-seropositive.

V usage is TRBV27 and J usage is TRBJ1-1, with TRBD1 matching 7 bases. The CDR3 covers 14 residues. The germline CDR1 and CDR2 sequences are MNHEY and SMNVEV (reference sequence). Trimming took 6 bases from V and 2 from J; bases not matched to a gene: 6. CDR3 sequence: CASRTRDSNTEAFF. The CDR3, as DNA: TGTGCCAGCAGGACCCGGGACAGTAACACTGAAGCTTTCTTT.

The chain carries TRBV11-2 and TRBJ1-2; D perhaps matches TRBD1 (5 bases). CDR1 is SGHAT, CDR2 FQNNGV, per germline. Trimming left V 0 bases short and J 5 bases short, with 13 bases between. This CDR3 region has 15 residues. The CDR3 protein is CASSLDPGGIYGYTF. The CDR3 DNA follows: TGTGCCAGCAGCTTAGATCCCGGGGGTATATATGGCTACACCTTC.

This chain joins TRBV4-3 and TRBJ1-1, with 8 bases aligning to TRBD1. V shed 0 bases and J 7 bases; nucleotides not matched to a gene: 7. The CDR3 consists of 15 residues. Germline V gene sequence: CDR1 LGHNA, CDR2 YSLEER. The CDR3 loop is CASSQDTGTGIEAFF. CDR3 in DNA: TGCGCCAGCAGCCAAGATACAGGGACAGGTATTGAAGCTTTCTTT.

The genes are TRBV9 and TRBJ2-7, with D unclear. The germline V and J ends were trimmed by 4 bases and 5 bases, with 16 bases remaining between them. There are 14 residues in the CDR3. Germline loops: CDR1 SGDLS, CDR2 YYNGEE. The CDR3 reads CASSPLSLSDEQYF. The CDR3, as DNA: TGTGCCAGCAGCCCCCTCTCCTTATCAGACGAGCAGTACTTC.

This clone was recorded a few times. The chain employs TRBV6-1 and TRBJ1-2, with D unclear. V shed 6 bases and J shed 2 bases, with 10 bases lying between them. The germline V gene has CDR1 MNHNS and CDR2 SASEGT. This CDR3 has 13 amino acids. This chain's CDR3 is CASRPPGNYGYTF. CDR3 DNA sequence: TGTGCCAGCAGACCACCAGGCAACTATGGCTACACCTTC.

This sequence joins TRBV27 and TRBJ2-1; 10 nucleotides align to TRBD2. CDR1 and CDR2 (germline): MNHEY, SMNVEV (reference sequence). The CDR3 has 15 amino acids. With 2 bases clipped from V and 2 bases from J, the junction kept 0 bases outside the gene matches. The DNA for the CDR3 is TGTGCCAGCAGTTTAACTAGCGGGACCTACAATGAGCAGTTCTTC. Translation gives CASSLTSGTYNEQFF.

The chain is built from TRBV29-1 and TRBJ2-5; possible D gene TRBD2, 5 bases. CDR3 length: 13 residues. Germline values: CDR1 SQVTM, CDR2 ANQGSEA. The V end lost 7 bases, the J end lost 1 base, and 13 bases lay between the germline ends. CDR3 in amino acids: CSAMWRVQETQYF. The CDR3 nucleotides are TGCAGCGCCATGTGGCGGGTCCAAGAGACCCAGTACTTC.

The genes are TRBV5-1 and TRBJ2-3; 10 nucleotides line up with TRBD2. The J segment lost 4 bases and the V segment lost 1 base, leaving 3 bases of the junction unmatched. CDR1 is SGHRS, CDR2 YFSETQ, per germline. The CDR3 covers 15 residues. The CDR3 bases are TGCGCCAGCAGCTTGAGCGGGGGGGCCCCAGATACGCAGTATTTT. Protein sequence: CASSLSGGAPDTQYF. Combining the CDR3 with reference TRBV5-1 and TRBJ2-3 gives the whole variable domain KAGVTQTPRYLIKTRGQQVTLSCSPISGHRSVSWYQQTPGQGLQFLFEYFSETQRNKGNFPGRFSGRQFSNSRSEMNVSTLELGDSALYLCASSLSGGAPDTQYFGPGTRLTVL.

The CDR3 is CASSQDLWGADSPLHF. The CDR3 DNA reads TGTGCCAGCAGCCAAGATTTGTGGGGAGCTGATTCACCCCTCCACTTT. This rearrangement joins TRBV4-2 to TRBJ1-6, with no clear D. CDR1 and CDR2 (germline): LGHNA, YNFKEQ. V lost 0 bases, J lost 8 bases, and 14 bases lay in between. This CDR3 comprises 16 residues.

The genes are TRBV7-2 and TRBJ2-1, with TRBD2 matching over 10 bases. This CDR3 comprises 12 residues. The junction had 1 base not matched to a gene; V was cut back by 4 bases and J by 10 bases. The germline gives CDR1 SGHTA, CDR2 FQGNSA. The CDR3 coding sequence is TGTGCCAGCAGCTATAGCGGGGGGGAGCAGTTCTTC. Its protein product is CASSYSGGEQFF.

This clone occurred once. This rearrangement joins TRBV4-3 to TRBJ2-7; the D is unclear. The germline CDR1 and CDR2 sequences are LGHNA and YSLEER. The CDR3 length is 13 residues. V gave up 0 bases and J gave up 2 bases, with 5 bases separating them. CDR3 nucleotide sequence: TGCGCCAGCAGCCAAGACAGAACCTACGAGCAGTACTTC. It codes for CASSQDRTYEQYF.

This clone was seen just once. The chain carries TRBV21-1 and TRBJ2-3; TRBD1 was called by the table and not checked on the DNA. TRBV21-1 corresponds to a pseudogene. The CDR3 consists of 16 residues. The CDR3 spells CASSKFSIHAVDTQYF. CDR3 nucleotide sequence: TGTGCCAGCAGCAAATTCTCCATACATGCAGTTGATACGCAGTATTTT.

The rearrangement uses TRBV6-5 and TRBJ2-4; D is possibly TRBD1 (6 bases). The CDR3 totals 15 residues. Germline CDR1 and CDR2: MNHEY and SVGAGI. V lost 3 bases and J lost 4, with 13 bases in between. The CDR3 protein is CASSYLSGVKNIQYF. The CDR3 coding sequence is TGTGCCAGCAGTTATCTTTCAGGGGTTAAAAACATTCAGTACTTC.

This clone was recorded once. This sequence joins TRBV19 and TRBJ2-1, with D perhaps TRBD2 (6 bases). V was cut by 1 base and J by 3 bases, with 16 bases left in between. This CDR3 comprises 17 residues. Germline-derived CDR1 and CDR2 are LNHDA and SQIVND (reference sequence). CDR3 amino acids: CASSIGGADPFYNEQFF. The CDR3 DNA sequence: TGTGCCAGTAGTATAGGCGGGGCGGATCCCTTCTACAATGAGCAGTTCTTC.

The chain has TRBV19 and TRBJ1-3, with 10 bases identical to TRBD1. V lost 6 bases, J lost 4 bases, and 3 bases stayed unmatched. The germline V gene has CDR1 LNHDA and CDR2 SQIVND (reference sequence). The CDR3 extends over 14 amino acids. The CDR3 protein is CASSRTGGGNTIYF. The CDR3 bases are TGTGCCAGTAGCCGGACAGGGGGAGGAAACACCATATATTTT.

This clone was seen a handful of times. The V and J genes are TRBV19 and TRBJ1-4, with D uncertain. CDR1 LNHDA and CDR2 SQIVND come from the germline V gene (reference sequence). The length of the CDR3 is 15 residues. Trimming stripped 6 bases from V and 3 bases from J, with 14 bases between. The CDR3 sequence: CASRTDHSANEKLFF. DNA for the CDR3: TGTGCCAGTAGAACTGACCACAGTGCTAATGAAAAACTGTTTTTT.

The V and J genes are TRBV9 and TRBJ1-1; tentative D call: TRBD1 (6 bases). V dropped 3 bases and J dropped 1 base, with 10 bases sitting between them. Looked up from germline, CDR1 is SGDLS and CDR2 is YYNGEE. CDR3 length: 14 residues. The CDR3 here is CASSGGHSNTEAFF. CDR3 in DNA: TGTGCCAGCAGCGGGGGACATTCGAACACTGAAGCTTTCTTT.

In this sample, this clone turned up a few times. The chain recombines TRBV13 with TRBJ1-3; TRBD1 matches 8 bases. V trimming: 5 bases; J trimming: 0 bases; junction bases outside the gene matches: 9. The germline gives CDR1 PRHDT, CDR2 FYEKMQ (reference sequence). CDR3 length: 17 amino acids. The CDR3 DNA sequence: TGTGCCAGCAGCCCCAGTACGGGACAGGACTCTGGAAACACCATATATTTT. This sequence encodes CASSPSTGQDSGNTIYF.

CDR3 nucleotide sequence: TGTGCCAGCAGCCAAGAGAGGGATGGCTATGGCTACACCTTC. Protein product: CASSQERDGYGYTF. The chain uses TRBV4-2 and TRBJ1-2; no reliable D call. From germline, CDR1 is LGHNA and CDR2 YNFKEQ. This CDR3 spans 14 amino acids. V was cut by 0 bases and J by 4 bases, with 9 bases left in between.

The chain links TRBV7-9 to TRBJ1-2, with a tentative D call TRBD1 (5 bases). Germline V gene sequence: CDR1 SEHNR, CDR2 FQNEAQ (reference sequence). Trimming left V 3 bases short and J 1 base short, with 15 bases between. This CDR3 has 16 residues. The CDR3 protein is CASSFRKGEDNYGYTF. In nucleotides, the CDR3 is TGTGCCAGCAGCTTTAGGAAAGGGGAGGATAACTATGGCTACACCTTC.

This clone was picked up a small number of times. The gene calls are TRBV10-3 and TRBJ2-6; 12 nucleotides agree with TRBD1. The V and J ends lost 7 bases and 1 base, in that order; junction bases with no gene match: 5. CDR1 and CDR2 (germline): ENHRY, SYGVKD. The CDR3 is made up of 17 amino acids. CDR3 in amino acids: CAINQGQGASGANVLTF. The DNA of the CDR3 is TGTGCCATCAACCAGGGACAGGGGGCATCTGGGGCCAACGTCCTGACTTTC.

The gene calls are TRBV4-1 and TRBJ1-6; D uncertain. Trimming removed 1 base from V and 7 bases from J, with 5 bases in between. Germline-derived CDR1 and CDR2 are MGHRA and YSYEKL. The CDR3 has 13 amino acids. The CDR3 coding sequence is TGCGCCAGCAGCCAAGCGAGAAATTCACCCCTCCACTTT. Residues: CASSQARNSPLHF.

This chain connects TRBV19 to TRBJ2-5, with D possibly being TRBD1 (5 bases). CDR3 length: 14 residues. With 6 bases removed from V and 5 bases from J, the gap between germline ends came to 16 bases. The germline CDR1 and CDR2 sequences are LNHDA and SQIVND (reference sequence). CDR3 protein: CASSQTDGWETQYF. The CDR3 DNA reads as TGTGCCAGTAGCCAGACAGATGGGTGGGAGACCCAGTACTTC.

The V call is TRBV14, the J call TRBJ2-7, with D possibly TRBD1 on 5 matching bases. Between the trimmed V and J ends, which lost 4 bases and 2 bases, there was a span of 12 bases. The CDR3 covers 14 residues. Germline values: CDR1 SGHDN, CDR2 FVKESK. The CDR3 DNA reads as TGTGCCAGCAGCCGCATCGACAGACCCTACGAGCAGTACTTC. It specifies CASSRIDRPYEQYF.

This rearrangement joins TRBV6-1 to TRBJ1-5; 9 positions match TRBD1. V was clipped by 7 bases and J by 4 bases; unmatched bases: 5. This CDR3 spans 14 amino acids. Germline lookup yields CDR1 MNHNS and CDR2 SASEGT. This CDR3 reads CASTGQGINQPQHF. In nucleotides, the CDR3 is TGTGCCAGCACCGGACAGGGGATAAATCAGCCCCAGCATTTT.

The V call is TRBV6-1, the J call TRBJ2-7, with a possible D match to TRBD2 (6 bases). This CDR3 is 15 amino acids long. Germline V gene lookup returns CDR1 MNHNS and CDR2 SASEGT. V was clipped by 2 bases and J by 0 bases, with 11 bases between them. CDR3 DNA sequence: TGTGCCAGCAGTGAAACAGGAGGGATCTCCTACGAGCAGTACTTC. This codes for CASSETGGISYEQYF.

This chain uses TRBV15 with TRBJ2-7; 11 bases fit TRBD1. The V gene end was trimmed by 5 bases and the J gene end by 3 bases; junction bases not matched to a gene: 3. The CDR3 is 14 amino acids. Per the germline V gene, CDR1 is LNHNV and CDR2 is YYDKDF (reference sequence). This chain's CDR3 is CATSPGQGGYEQYF. The DNA for the CDR3 is TGTGCCACCAGCCCGGGACAGGGGGGCTACGAGCAGTACTTC.

The rearrangement joins TRBV2 to TRBJ1-1, with 10 bases identical to TRBD1. The ends lost 6 bases at V and 10 bases at J; junction bases unmatched: 8. CDR3 length: 13 amino acids. Per the germline V gene, CDR1 is SNHLY and CDR2 is FYNNEI. The DNA for the CDR3 is TGTGCCAGCAGCCTGGACAGGGGGTGGTTAGCTTTCTTT. Protein sequence: CASSLDRGWLAFF.

This chain links TRBV6-1 with TRBJ2-3; unclear D gene. Trimming stripped 9 bases from V and 0 bases from J, with 13 bases between. The germline V gene encodes CDR1 MNHNS and CDR2 SASEGT. The CDR3 runs to 14 residues. CDR3 DNA: TGTGCCAGTTCCTTACTGTCAAGCACAGATACGCAGTATTTT. Residues: CASSLLSSTDTQYF.